This T cell receptor (beta chain) derives from a study of cytotoxic CD8 clonotypes in ibrutinib-treated CLL. Study overall: Mean productive templates were roughly 280,000; mean productive rearrangements were around 90,000.

Between the trimmed V and J ends, which lost 0 bases and 6 bases, there was a span of 6 bases. The CDR3 consists of 13 residues. The germline gives CDR1 MNHEY, CDR2 SVGAGI. This clone has only one observation. Its antigen is undetermined. Study observations and caveats: Clonality increased at ibrutinib response and stayed stable in sustained remission. At progression, however, it fell back toward baseline. The study found baseline clonality above age-matched healthy donors, tracking circulating CD8+ T-cell counts. With treatment, public clonotypes, which were uncommon, either contracted or remained stable.

Assay used: immunoSEQ multiplex PCR; TCRdb lists only in-frame clones, some missing. The sample has about 140,000 clones, roughly 80% seen once; the top ten hold 25% to 35%. The source of this sequence is a human donor with chronic lymphocytic leukemia. The sample here was PBMCs, taken after 12 months of ibrutinib treatment. The J gene is TRBJ2-1, the V gene TRBV6-5; D unresolved. The CDR3: CASSYSIRNEQFF. The CDR3 DNA reads as TGTGCCAGCAGTTACTCAATCCGCAATGAGCAGTTCTTC.